The 25 T cell receptor beta chains below come from one sample, sequenced in a study of T-cell reconstitution after alpha-beta-depleted transplantation in children. It was with unique molecular identifiers that the TCRbeta library was prepared. TCRdb reprocessed the PCR reads via MiXCR and lists one record per CDR3 protein. Of roughly 200,000 distinct CDR3 sequences in the sample, 11% are singletons; the top ten hold roughly 27%. The source material was PBMCs, sampled before TCRalphabeta/CD19-depleted stem cell transplant. These TCRs come from a child less than two years old with acute myeloid leukemia, due to receive a stem cell transplant.

A single count supports this clonotype. The chain links TRBV7-6 to TRBJ1-1, with no clear D. CDR3 length: 17 residues. In germline, CDR1 is SGHVS, CDR2 FNYEAQ. Trimming cost V 2 bases and J 0 bases, with 16 bases left between them. CDR3 sequence reads: CASSLSVGTSMNTEAFF. The CDR3 region has the DNA TGTGCCAGCAGCTTATCAGTGGGAACTTCCATGAACACTGAAGCTTTCTTT.

Ten or more counts support this clonotype. The chain couples TRBV7-2 to TRBJ1-2, with no clear D. Germline V lookup: CDR1 SGHTA, CDR2 FQGNSA. CDR3 length equals 12 residues. V was cut by 2 bases and J by 3 bases, with 4 bases left in between. CDR3 loop: CASSLQYYGYTF. CDR3 nucleotides: TGTGCCAGCAGCTTACAGTACTATGGCTACACCTTC.

This clonotype was seen repeatedly, ten times or more. V is TRBV7-2 and J is TRBJ2-6; D is undetermined. The V and J ends lost 3 bases and 3 bases respectively, with 3 bases between them. The CDR3 spans 13 residues. CDR1 is SGHTA, CDR2 FQGNSA, per germline. The CDR3 DNA reads as TGTGCCAGCAGCTTGATTGGGGCCAACGTCCTGACTTTC. The encoded protein is CASSLIGANVLTF.

The rearrangement uses TRBV18 and TRBJ2-4; D is possibly TRBD2 (6 bases). V was shortened by 2 bases and J by 7 bases, with 9 bases between the two germline ends. The CDR3 extends over 13 amino acids. Germline CDR1 and CDR2: KGHSH and LQKENI. The CDR3 nucleotides are TGTGCCAGCTCACCAGTTGGGGGGAACATTCAGTACTTC. Translation gives CASSPVGGNIQYF.

This clonotype was recorded only once. The chain joins TRBV2 to TRBJ2-7; TRBD2 matches at 11 bases. Germline V gives CDR1 SNHLY, CDR2 FYNNEI. The junction had 5 bases not matched to a gene; V was cut back by 3 bases and J by 1 base. This CDR3 comprises 16 residues. The CDR3, as DNA: TGTGCCAGCAGTGAGACTAGCGGGACCTATTCCTACGAGCAGTACTTC. Translated: CASSETSGTYSYEQYF.

This clonotype was detected ten times or more. The chain uses TRBV20-1 and TRBJ2-7; weak D call: TRBD1 (6 bases). The CDR3 runs to 14 residues. V was pared by 0 bases and J by 5 bases, with 14 bases between. Germline CDR1 and CDR2: DFQATT and SNEGSKA (reference sequence). In DNA form, the CDR3 reads TGCAGTGCTAGAGATGGACAGTGGGCTAACGAGCAGTACTTC. It yields the protein CSARDGQWANEQYF.

In this sample, this clonotype turned up many times. V gene TRBV3-1 combines with J gene TRBJ2-1, with D unresolved. Trimming cost V 6 bases and J 1 base, with 10 bases left between them. The CDR3 runs to 14 residues. Germline V CDR1 and CDR2: LGHDT, YNNKEL (reference sequence). The CDR3 loop is CASRRSSSYNEQFF. The DNA for the CDR3 is TGTGCCAGCAGGCGGAGTAGTTCCTACAATGAGCAGTTCTTC.

This clonotype was detected only a few times. The chain joins TRBV10-1 to TRBJ2-2, with 10 bases identical to TRBD1. The ends lost 2 bases at V and 15 bases at J; junction bases unmatched: 6. The CDR3 has 13 residues. The germline V gene encodes CDR1 WNHNN and CDR2 SYGVQD (reference sequence). CDR3 region: CASSEGDRGMLFF. The CDR3 DNA is TGCGCCAGCAGTGAGGGGGACAGGGGAATGTTGTTTTTT.

This clonotype came up many times. The V gene is TRBV19, the J gene TRBJ2-3, with 8 bases lining up with TRBD2. The germline gives CDR1 LNHDA, CDR2 SQIVND (reference sequence). The CDR3 has 14 amino acids. The ends lost 2 bases at V and 6 bases at J; junction bases unmatched: 4. The CDR3 nucleotides read TGTGCCAGTAGTATATGGCTAGCGGGCGATACGCAGTATTTT. This gives the protein CASSIWLAGDTQYF. Together with reference TRBV19 and TRBJ2-3, the CDR3 gives the full variable domain: DGGITQSPKYLFRKEGQNVTLSCEQNLNHDAMYWYRQDPGQGLRLIYYSQIVNDFQKGDIAEGYSVSREKKESFPLTVTSAQKNPTAFYLCASSIWLAGDTQYFGPGTRLTVL.

This clonotype was found many times. This chain connects TRBV28 to TRBJ2-5; TRBD2 agrees at 10 bases. The germline CDR1 and CDR2 sequences are MDHEN and SYDVKM. The CDR3 has 13 residues. Trimming took 7 bases from V and 5 from J; bases not matched to a gene: 4. The DNA for the CDR3 is TGTGCCAGCATGCTAGCGGGAGAGGAGACCCAGTACTTC. This codes for CASMLAGEETQYF. The complete variable domain, with remaining parts taken from reference TRBV28 and TRBJ2-5, reads DVKVTQSSRYLVKRTGEKVFLECVQDMDHENMFWYRQDPGLGLRLIYFSYDVKMKEKGDIPEGYSVSREKKERFSLILESASTNQTSMYLCASMLAGEETQYFGPGTRLLVL.

This clonotype showed up many times. V is TRBV20-1 and J is TRBJ1-4, with D perhaps matching TRBD1 (5 bases). V lost 3 bases and J 7 bases, leaving 9 bases between the germline ends. Germline loops: CDR1 DFQATT, CDR2 SNEGSKA (reference sequence). This CDR3 region has 12 residues. The chain's CDR3 is CSARTDGEKLFF. CDR3 nucleotides: TGCAGTGCTAGGACAGATGGTGAAAAACTGTTTTTT.

This clonotype came up many times. This chain joins TRBV20-1 and TRBJ2-5, with D uncertain. The V gene lost 5 bases and the J gene lost 4 bases, with 8 bases spanning the gap. CDR1 and CDR2 from the germline V gene are DFQATT and SNEGSKA (reference sequence). The CDR3 runs to 11 residues. The CDR3 spells CSAGSLETQYF. The CDR3 coding sequence is TGCAGTGCTGGATCCTTAGAGACCCAGTACTTC.

The table lists this clonotype with many counts. The chain links TRBV5-1 to TRBJ2-2; D is ambiguous. The CDR3 is 13 amino acids. V was pared by 3 bases and J by 1 base, with 4 bases between. CDR1 SGHRS and CDR2 YFSETQ come from the germline V gene. The CDR3 loop reads CASSSLNTGELFF. In DNA, the CDR3 is TGCGCCAGCAGCTCTCTGAACACCGGGGAGCTGTTTTTT. The whole variable domain, remainder taken from reference TRBV5-1 and TRBJ2-2, is KAGVTQTPRYLIKTRGQQVTLSCSPISGHRSVSWYQQTPGQGLQFLFEYFSETQRNKGNFPGRFSGRQFSNSRSEMNVSTLELGDSALYLCASSSLNTGELFFGEGSRLTVL.

This clonotype was recorded many times. V gene TRBV7-2 combines with J gene TRBJ2-2; D not resolved. Trimming took off 4 bases at V and 0 bases at J, with 9 bases between the two ends. CDR1 is SGHTA and CDR2 is FQGNSA in the germline V gene. The CDR3 has 15 amino acids. The CDR3 loop reads CASSSYLSNTGELFF. As DNA, the CDR3 is TGTGCCAGCAGCTCTTACCTCTCGAACACCGGGGAGCTGTTTTTT.

This chain uses TRBV20-1 with TRBJ2-4, with 8 bases lining up with TRBD2. Germline values: CDR1 DFQATT, CDR2 SNEGSKA (reference sequence). With V trimmed by 5 bases and J by 5 bases, 5 bases remained unmatched. The CDR3 loop spans 13 amino acids. CDR3 sequence (DNA): TGCAGTGCTTATAGCGGGACACAAAACATTCAGTACTTC. It encodes CSAYSGTQNIQYF.

This clonotype has ten or more counts. This chain connects TRBV29-1 to TRBJ2-4, with D maybe TRBD1 (5 bases). The CDR3 has 13 amino acids. The germline CDR1 and CDR2 sequences are SQVTM and ANQGSEA. V gave up 6 bases and J gave up 0 bases, with 9 bases separating them. The CDR3 is CSVTRVAKNIQYF. In nucleotides, the CDR3 is TGCAGCGTGACCAGGGTAGCCAAAAACATTCAGTACTTC. The whole variable domain, filled in from reference TRBV29-1 and TRBJ2-4, reads SAVISQKPSRDICQRGTSLTIQCQVDSQVTMMFWYRQQPGQSLTLIATANQGSEATYESGFVIDKFPISRPNLTFSTLTVSNMSPEDSSIYLCSVTRVAKNIQYFGAGTRLSVL.

Ten or more counts support this clonotype. V usage is TRBV5-1 and J usage is TRBJ2-7, with D uncertain. Germline V gene data show CDR1 as SGHRS and CDR2 as YFSETQ. V was pared by 4 bases and J by 4 bases, with 18 bases between. The CDR3 runs 15 residues. The CDR3 here is CASSLDPKPPYEQYF. DNA for the CDR3: TGCGCCAGCAGCCTGGACCCTAAACCCCCATACGAGCAGTACTTC. Drawing the rest from reference TRBV5-1 and TRBJ2-7, the complete variable domain is KAGVTQTPRYLIKTRGQQVTLSCSPISGHRSVSWYQQTPGQGLQFLFEYFSETQRNKGNFPGRFSGRQFSNSRSEMNVSTLELGDSALYLCASSLDPKPPYEQYFGPGTRLTVT.

This clonotype was seen many times. The chain is built from TRBV11-2 and TRBJ2-7, with 8 nucleotides matching TRBD2. Germline-derived CDR1 and CDR2 are SGHAT and FQNNGV. This CDR3 is 18 amino acids long. The V and J ends lost 0 bases and 2 bases, in that order; junction bases with no gene match: 12. The CDR3 sequence is CASSLDGLAGDVAYEQYF. CDR3 sequence (DNA): TGTGCCAGCAGCTTAGATGGCCTAGCGGGCGACGTCGCCTACGAGCAGTACTTC.

At least ten counts were recorded for this clonotype. J is TRBJ2-1 and V is TRBV15; D not certain. Trimming pared 3 bases from V and 3 bases from J, leaving 3 bases between. The CDR3 spans 12 residues. Germline V gene lookup returns CDR1 LNHNV and CDR2 YYDKDF (reference sequence). The CDR3 sequence: CATSRDYNEQFF. Written as DNA, the CDR3 is TGTGCCACCAGCAGGGACTACAATGAGCAGTTCTTC.

This clonotype was observed many times. The V and J genes are TRBV5-1 and TRBJ2-1; 7 positions agree with TRBD1. Germline trimming cut 4 bases from V and 4 bases from J; bases unmatched to any gene: 14. This CDR3 contains 17 residues. CDR1 is SGHRS, CDR2 YFSETQ, per germline. CDR3 in amino acids: CASSLGQRANLYNEQFF. The CDR3 DNA follows: TGCGCCAGCAGCCTGGGACAGCGTGCCAACTTGTACAATGAGCAGTTCTTC.

Ten or more counts support this clonotype. The rearrangement joins TRBV7-2 to TRBJ2-2, with D possibly called TRBD1 or TRBD2 (5 bases each). V lost 5 bases and J 0 bases, leaving 13 bases between the germline ends. This CDR3 region has 16 residues. The germline gives CDR1 SGHTA, CDR2 FQGNSA. The CDR3 coding sequence is TGTGCCAGCAGCCCTCCGGGACGGCCGAACACCGGGGAGCTGTTTTTT. Protein sequence: CASSPPGRPNTGELFF.

This clonotype showed up many times. The chain links TRBV18 to TRBJ2-7; D not certain. Germline loops: CDR1 KGHSH, CDR2 LQKENI. V dropped 3 bases and J dropped 3 bases, with 12 bases sitting between them. This CDR3 is built from 14 residues. The CDR3 here is CASSPETSDYEQYF. As DNA, the CDR3 is TGTGCCAGCTCACCTGAGACCTCAGACTACGAGCAGTACTTC.

Remarks on this clonotype: A single base separates this from a much larger clone, so it may be a read error. The V call is TRBV20-1, the J call TRBJ2-7; 10 bases are a match to TRBD2. The V gene's germline CDR1 is DFQATT and CDR2 SNEGSKA (reference sequence). Germline trimming cut 5 bases from V and 4 bases from J; bases unmatched to any gene: 11. The CDR3 has 15 residues. As DNA, the CDR3 is TGCAGTGCTCCGGGACTAGCGCGATCCCTTTACGAGCAGTACTTC. It is translated as CSAPGLARSLYEQYF.

Ten or more counts support this clonotype. The chain combines TRBV14 with TRBJ2-3, with unresolved D. There are 12 residues in the CDR3. Trimming shortened V by 2 bases and J by 2 bases, and 2 bases separated the two germline ends. Germline values: CDR1 SGHDN, CDR2 FVKESK. The DNA of the CDR3 is TGTGCCAGCAGCCAACTCACAGATACGCAGTATTTT. As protein: CASSQLTDTQYF.

This clonotype was recorded many times. The CDR3 DNA is TGTGCCTGGAGTGGACTAGCGGGAGGCCACTACAATGAGCAGTTCTTC. The encoded protein is CAWSGLAGGHYNEQFF. This chain links TRBV30 with TRBJ2-1, with 13 bases fitting TRBD2. Germline CDR1 is GTSNPN and CDR2 is SVGIG (reference sequence). J gave up 3 bases and V 1 base, and 3 bases lay outside the gene matches. This CDR3 is built from 16 residues.